The 27 T cell receptor beta chains reported below all come from one sample, sequenced in a study of CD8 T cells in ankylosing spondylitis (dated by TCRdb to about 2017). Preparation of the library involved 5' RACE. TCRdb lists the instrument as Illumina HiSeq 2500. The public sequencing data were trimmed at Q25 with fastp and processed into clonotypes with MiXCR by TCRdb, which kept only in-frame beta chains. Under each unique CDR3 protein, matching rows form one entry showing the most common genes and DNA. The sample table shows roughly 130,000 distinct CDR3 sequences, and roughly 8.3% are seen once. The top ten clones comprise approximately 7% of the sample. The sample comprised synovial fluid, either unsorted or a sorted T cell fraction (not recorded which). These receptors were taken from a male donor with ankylosing spondylitis.

This clonotype occurred many times. V gene TRBV18 combines with J gene TRBJ2-1; 12 positions agree with TRBD2. Per germline, CDR1 KGHSH and CDR2 LQKENI. V shed 3 bases, J shed 10 bases, and the junction held 7 bases outside the gene matches. The CDR3 has 15 residues. The CDR3 DNA reads TGTGCCAGCTCACCCGGACTAGCGGGGAGGTTGGAGCAGTTCTTC. Amino acid sequence: CASSPGLAGRLEQFF.

This clonotype came up once. The chain carries TRBV11-2 and TRBJ1-1; the D gene is possibly TRBD1 (5 bases). The CDR3 length is 16 residues. Trimming left V 7 bases short and J 1 base short, with 19 bases between. Germline V gives CDR1 SGHAT, CDR2 FQNNGV. CDR3 sequence (DNA): TGTGCCAGCATCGTTAACCACTGGGGGGGGAACACTGAAGCTTTCTTT. It is translated as CASIVNHWGGNTEAFF.

This clonotype appeared a few times. This sequence joins TRBV7-2 and TRBJ2-7, with D possibly TRBD2 on 5 matching bases. CDR1 is SGHTA and CDR2 is FQGNSA in the germline V gene. The CDR3 covers 13 residues. V was trimmed by 7 bases and J by 1 base, leaving 11 bases between them. The CDR3 DNA sequence: TGTGCCAGCACCGACTATCAATCCTACGAGCAGTACTTC. Amino acid sequence: CASTDYQSYEQYF.

This clonotype was counted at least ten times. The chain couples TRBV5-1 to TRBJ1-1, with a weak D call TRBD1 (5 bases). Looked up from germline, CDR1 is SGHRS and CDR2 is YFSETQ. The CDR3 sequence is 15 residues long. V dropped 0 bases and J dropped 1 base, with 10 bases sitting between them. CDR3 region: CASSLGDGRNTEAFF. In DNA form, the CDR3 reads TGCGCCAGCAGCTTGGGGGACGGCAGGAACACTGAAGCTTTCTTT.

This clonotype was counted ten times or more. The CDR3 region is CASSEPRKIGKTQYF. The CDR3 DNA is TGTGCCAGCAGTGAACCGAGGAAAATTGGGAAGACCCAGTACTTC. The V call is TRBV25-1, the J call TRBJ2-5; no clear D. This CDR3 comprises 15 residues. V was clipped by 2 bases and J by 6 bases, with 16 bases between them. Germline CDR1 and CDR2: MGHDK and SYGVNS.

This clonotype occurred many times. The chain is built from TRBV20-1 and TRBJ1-2; D gene uncertain. The V and J ends lost 4 bases and 4 bases respectively, with 13 bases between them. This CDR3 region has 13 residues. Germline CDR1 is DFQATT and CDR2 is SNEGSKA (reference sequence). CDR3 in amino acids: CSATSGTAYGYTF. DNA for the CDR3: TGCAGTGCTACGTCGGGTACGGCCTATGGCTACACCTTC.

This clonotype was detected once. This chain joins TRBV18 and TRBJ2-1; D is perhaps TRBD2 (5 bases). This CDR3 contains 18 residues. Trimming pared 3 bases from V and 2 bases from J, leaving 20 bases between. In germline, CDR1 is KGHSH, CDR2 LQKENI. CDR3 region: CASSPSGRTPRAYNEQFF. In DNA, the CDR3 is TGTGCCAGCTCACCCTCAGGTAGGACCCCGAGGGCCTACAATGAGCAGTTCTTC.

This clonotype was found a few times. The V and J genes are TRBV6-1 and TRBJ2-7; TRBD1 or TRBD2 may be the D gene (5 bases each). This CDR3 is built from 14 residues. The V gene's germline CDR1 is MNHNS and CDR2 SASEGT. Between the trimmed V and J ends, which lost 7 bases and 5 bases, there was a span of 18 bases. CDR3 coding DNA: TGTGCCAGCATCCCTAGTACGGGACCCCACGAGCAGTACTTC. Its translation: CASIPSTGPHEQYF.

This clonotype has a count of ten or more. The chain employs TRBV20-1 and TRBJ2-3; TRBD2 matches at 9 bases. CDR1 is DFQATT, CDR2 SNEGSKA, per germline (reference sequence). V shed 2 bases, J shed 2 bases, and the junction held 2 bases outside the gene matches. This CDR3 has 14 amino acids. DNA for the CDR3: TGCAGTGCTAGACTAGCGGGACTCACAGATACGCAGTATTTT. Protein sequence: CSARLAGLTDTQYF.

This clonotype was observed at least ten times. V usage is TRBV10-2 and J usage is TRBJ2-7; D is perhaps TRBD2 (6 bases). CDR3 size: 15 residues. Germline lookup yields CDR1 WSHSY and CDR2 SAAADI. Trimming stripped 5 bases from V and 0 bases from J, with 14 bases between. This CDR3 reads CASSWRAGFSYEQYF. CDR3 sequence (DNA): TGCGCCAGCAGTTGGAGGGCAGGTTTCTCCTACGAGCAGTACTTC.

This clonotype was recorded many times. The chain joins TRBV25-1 to TRBJ2-1; TRBD1 aligns across 7 bases. Germline assignment: CDR1 MGHDK and CDR2 SYGVNS. CDR3 size: 12 residues. Unmatched junction bases numbered 4, after V lost 4 bases and J lost 10 bases. The CDR3 loop is CASSAVDREQFF. The CDR3 nucleotides are TGTGCCAGCAGTGCCGTGGACAGGGAGCAGTTCTTC.

There are many counts of this clonotype. The chain employs TRBV6-1 and TRBJ2-1, with 7 bases matching TRBD2. The V and J ends lost 4 bases and 0 bases, in that order; junction bases with no gene match: 6. The CDR3 sequence is 16 residues long. CDR1 is MNHNS, CDR2 SASEGT, per germline. The DNA for the CDR3 is TGTGCCAGCAGTGGTACTAGCGTAATCTCCTACAATGAGCAGTTCTTC. Translation: CASSGTSVISYNEQFF.

This clonotype was counted a few times. V gene TRBV6-5 combines with J gene TRBJ2-1; D may be TRBD2 (6 bases). The CDR3 sequence is 13 residues long. Germline lookup yields CDR1 MNHEY and CDR2 SVGAGI. Trimming removed 0 bases at V and 14 bases at J, with 14 bases between. Written as DNA, the CDR3 is TGTGCCAGCAGTTACTCACGGGACGGCGGGGAGTTCTTC. It specifies CASSYSRDGGEFF.

This clonotype was picked up many times. This chain links TRBV29-1 with TRBJ2-7; unclear D gene. CDR3 length equals 13 residues. Trimming removed 7 bases from V and 3 bases from J, with 16 bases in between. Per the germline V gene, CDR1 is SQVTM and CDR2 is ANQGSEA. CDR3 nucleotides: TGCAGCGCCGCTGGAGTAACGGGCTACGAGCAGTACTTC. This translates into CSAAGVTGYEQYF.

This clonotype appeared many times. The genes are TRBV6-5 and TRBJ1-2; D is uncertain. The CDR3 loop spans 13 amino acids. CDR1 MNHEY and CDR2 SVGAGI come from the germline V gene. The V and J ends lost 4 bases and 2 bases respectively, with 8 bases between them. CDR3 DNA sequence: TGTGCCAGCAGTTTGACGTGGAACTATGGCTACACCTTC. It encodes CASSLTWNYGYTF.

This clonotype was counted only a few times. The rearrangement links TRBV18 to TRBJ1-4; D remains unclear. Germline CDR1 and CDR2: KGHSH and LQKENI. Trimming stripped 1 base from V and 0 bases from J, with 6 bases between. The CDR3 is 15 amino acids. CDR3 sequence: CASSPRRATNEKLFF. The CDR3 DNA sequence: TGTGCCAGCTCACCACGGAGAGCAACTAATGAAAAACTGTTTTTT.

The gene calls are TRBV4-3 and TRBJ2-1; 10 nucleotides agree with TRBD2. The germline CDR1 and CDR2 sequences are LGHNA and YSLEER. V was pared by 2 bases and J by 7 bases, with 5 bases of the junction left unmatched. This CDR3 contains 15 residues. Here the CDR3 DNA reads TGCGCCAGCAGCCAAATTAGCGGGAGGAGAAATGAGCAGTTCTTC. Amino acid sequence: CASSQISGRRNEQFF.

The gene calls are TRBV27 and TRBJ2-3, with a tentative D call TRBD2 (5 bases). From germline, CDR1 is MNHEY and CDR2 SMNVEV (reference sequence). This CDR3 has 13 residues. V was clipped by 9 bases and J by 8 bases, with 18 bases between them. The CDR3 reads CASRAHIRGTQYF. The CDR3 DNA is TGTGCCAGTAGGGCCCATATTCGGGGTACGCAGTATTTT.

This clonotype was seen repeatedly, ten times or more. This chain connects TRBV6-5 to TRBJ2-1; 7 bases match TRBD2. Germline V gives CDR1 MNHEY, CDR2 SVGAGI. Trimming removed 6 bases from V and 8 bases from J; junction bases left unmatched: 13. CDR3 length: 15 amino acids. The CDR3 sequence is CASSLLGGGSHEQFF. CDR3 coding DNA: TGTGCCAGCAGCCTCCTTGGGGGGGGATCTCATGAGCAGTTCTTC.

The V and J genes are TRBV6-5 and TRBJ2-1; 7 bases match TRBD2. The CDR3 sequence is 14 residues long. Germline V gene data show CDR1 as MNHEY and CDR2 as SVGAGI. Trimming removed 2 bases from V and 6 bases from J; junction bases left unmatched: 4. CDR3 coding DNA: TGTGCCAGCAGTTACGGGGACTACCTCAATGAGCAGTTCTTC. Encoded protein: CASSYGDYLNEQFF.

This clonotype has a count of ten or more. The chain carries TRBV12-3 or TRBV12-4 and TRBJ2-2; unclear D gene. The germline V and J ends were trimmed by 5 bases and 6 bases, with 7 bases remaining between them. The CDR3 totals 12 residues. As DNA, the CDR3 is TGTGCCAGCAGTCCCCTCGCCGGGGAGCTGTTTTTT. It is translated as CASSPLAGELFF.

The table lists this clonotype with many counts. This chain uses TRBV20-1 with TRBJ1-3, with a tentative D call TRBD1 (5 bases). Trimming stripped 8 bases from V and 0 bases from J, with 11 bases between. This CDR3 is 13 amino acids long. Looked up from germline, CDR1 is DFQATT and CDR2 is SNEGSKA (reference sequence). The CDR3 is CSTRGISGNTIYF. CDR3 nucleotides: TGCAGTACGCGGGGCATCTCTGGAAACACCATATATTTT.

The chain links TRBV5-4 to TRBJ2-1, with 11 bases fitting TRBD2. The V segment lost 4 bases and the J segment 6 bases; nucleotides outside the gene matches: 6. The CDR3 extends over 15 amino acids. CDR1 is SGHNT, CDR2 YYREEE, per germline (reference sequence). CDR3 in DNA: TGTGCCAGCAGCCGTCTAGCGGGAGGCGGCAATGAGCAGTTCTTC. This gives the protein CASSRLAGGGNEQFF.

CDR3: CASSISRGVRADEQFF. The DNA for the CDR3 is TGTGCCAGTAGTATCTCCAGGGGGGTCCGGGCCGATGAGCAGTTCTTC. This sequence joins TRBV19 and TRBJ2-1; TRBD1 might be the D (7 bases). V was shortened by 3 bases and J by 8 bases, with 20 bases between the two germline ends. Germline V CDR1 and CDR2: LNHDA, SQIVND (reference sequence). The CDR3 loop spans 16 amino acids.

The chain carries TRBV5-4 and TRBJ1-1, with 8 bases lining up with TRBD1. This CDR3 contains 15 residues. Germline V gives CDR1 SGHNT, CDR2 YYREEE (reference sequence). Germline trimming cut 1 base from V and 1 base from J; bases unmatched to any gene: 3. As DNA, the CDR3 is TGTGCCAGCAGCTTGCAGGGGGCTCAGAACACTGAAGCTTTCTTT. This encodes CASSLQGAQNTEAFF. Looking up the rest from reference TRBV5-4 and TRBJ1-1 gives the full variable domain: ETGVTQSPTHLIKTRGQQVTLRCSSQSGHNTVSWYQQALGQGPQFIFQYYREEENGRGNFPPRFSGLQFPNYSSELNVNALELDDSALYLCASSLQGAQNTEAFFGQGTRLTVV.

This clonotype was recorded at least ten times. The chain is built from TRBV12-3 or TRBV12-4 and TRBJ1-1, with D hard to call. Trimming cost V 2 bases and J 1 base, with 5 bases left between them. The CDR3 loop spans 13 amino acids. CDR3 sequence reads: CASSLRQNTEAFF. The CDR3 DNA follows: TGTGCCAGCAGTTTACGACAGAACACTGAAGCTTTCTTT.

Ten or more counts support this clonotype. The J gene is TRBJ2-4, the V gene TRBV18, with 8 bases fitting TRBD2. With V trimmed by 0 bases and J by 7 bases, 8 bases remained unmatched. This CDR3 contains 16 residues. Germline V gives CDR1 KGHSH, CDR2 LQKENI. The CDR3 here is CASSPPSGGHQNIQYF. The CDR3 DNA follows: TGTGCCAGCTCACCACCGAGCGGGGGACATCAGAACATTCAGTACTTC.